A single sample gave rise to the 22 T cell receptor beta chains below, sequenced in a study of technical replicates of blood from a handful of donors (dated by TCRdb to about 2017). Libraries were made using the immunoSEQ multiplex PCR assay. TCRdb took over this immuneACCESS table, retaining in-frame rearrangements with V and J assigned. Such tables are incomplete; in checked studies, under half of the missing clones stem from an unresolved V gene, and the remainder is unexplained. This sample lists 70,000 to 95,000 clones; approximately 97% were detected once. Together, the top ten hold 0.18% of the sample. The sequenced sample consisted of T cells isolated from PBMCs. All receptors come from a human donor in good health.

The V call is TRBV27, the J call TRBJ2-3; TRBD2 aligns across 10 bases. CDR1 MNHEY and CDR2 SMNVEV come from the germline V gene (reference sequence). There are 15 residues in the CDR3. V lost 3 bases, J lost 2 bases, and 2 bases stayed unmatched. The CDR3 DNA is TGTGCCAGCAGTTTCAGCGGGAGGGCCACAGATACGCAGTATTTT. Residues: CASSFSGRATDTQYF.

The genes are TRBV6-1 and TRBJ1-2, with 8 positions matching TRBD1. CDR3 length: 12 amino acids. The J segment lost 6 bases and the V segment lost 3 bases, leaving 0 bases of the junction unmatched. Germline loops: CDR1 MNHNS, CDR2 SASEGT. As DNA, the CDR3 is TGTGCCAGCAGTGACAGGGGGCATGGCTACACCTTC. This sequence encodes CASSDRGHGYTF.

V is TRBV5-5 and J is TRBJ1-4; D perhaps matches TRBD1 (5 bases). Trimming shortened V by 0 bases and J by 4 bases, and 7 bases separated the two germline ends. From germline, CDR1 is SGHKS and CDR2 YYEKEE (reference sequence). The CDR3 runs to 14 residues. The CDR3: CASSLAQVNEKLFF. CDR3 in DNA: TGTGCCAGCAGCTTGGCACAGGTTAATGAAAAACTGTTTTTT. Together with reference TRBV5-5 and TRBJ1-4, the CDR3 gives the full variable domain: DAGVTQSPTHLIKTRGQQVTLRCSPISGHKSVSWYQQVLGQGPQFIFQYYEKEERGRGNFPDRFSARQFPNYSSELNVNALLLGDSALYLCASSLAQVNEKLFFGSGTQLSVL.

This rearrangement joins TRBV11-3 to TRBJ2-7, with 8 bases aligning to TRBD2. CDR1 SGHNT and CDR2 YENEEA come from the germline V gene. This CDR3 is 13 amino acids long. Trimming cost V 5 bases and J 2 bases; bases outside gene matches: 2. In nucleotides, the CDR3 is TGTGCCAGCAGCCCGCGGGGGGCCTACGAGCAGTACTTC. Protein product: CASSPRGAYEQYF.

The V and J genes are TRBV27 and TRBJ1-4; TRBD1 agrees at 9 bases. V dropped 4 bases and J dropped 5; count of bases not matched to a gene: 2. The CDR3 consists of 14 residues. Germline V gene lookup returns CDR1 MNHEY and CDR2 SMNVEV (reference sequence). The CDR3 loop reads CASSWTGANEKLFF. As DNA, the CDR3 is TGTGCCAGCAGTTGGACAGGGGCAAATGAAAAACTGTTTTTT.

V is TRBV6-1 and J is TRBJ1-5; D possibly corresponds to TRBD1 (5 bases). Germline V CDR1 and CDR2: MNHNS, SASEGT. Trimming pared 5 bases from V and 0 bases from J, leaving 8 bases between. The CDR3 loop spans 14 amino acids. The CDR3 sequence: CASSRDYSNQPQHF. DNA for the CDR3: TGTGCCAGCAGTAGGGACTATAGCAATCAGCCCCAGCATTTT.

V is TRBV7-9 and J is TRBJ2-4; D is perhaps TRBD1 (5 bases). V dropped 1 base and J dropped 9 bases, with 10 bases sitting between them. This CDR3 spans 13 amino acids. The V gene's germline CDR1 is SEHNR and CDR2 FQNEAQ (reference sequence). CDR3 protein: CASSLEGNGIQYF. The CDR3 DNA is TGTGCCAGCAGCTTAGAGGGGAATGGCATTCAGTACTTC.

V and J are TRBV2 and TRBJ1-2; TRBD1 matches 8 bases. The CDR3 has 12 residues. J gave up 4 bases and V 11 bases, and 6 bases lay outside the gene matches. The germline V gene encodes CDR1 SNHLY and CDR2 FYNNEI. This CDR3 reads CAGGDRSYGYTF. The CDR3, as DNA: TGTGCCGGAGGGGACAGGAGCTATGGCTACACCTTC.

The chain has TRBV5-1 and TRBJ2-2; 8 nucleotides line up with TRBD1. Per germline, CDR1 SGHRS and CDR2 YFSETQ. Trimming cost V 0 bases and J 8 bases; bases outside gene matches: 3. The CDR3 runs to 14 residues. CDR3 sequence (DNA): TGCGCCAGCAGCTTGGCGGACAGGGCTGGGGAGCTGTTTTTT. Amino acid sequence: CASSLADRAGELFF.

The chain carries TRBV5-5 and TRBJ1-5; D call uncertain. The CDR3 extends over 15 amino acids. Germline V gene lookup returns CDR1 SGHKS and CDR2 YYEKEE (reference sequence). V gave up 0 bases and J gave up 3 bases, with 10 bases separating them. The DNA for the CDR3 is TGTGCCAGCAGCTTGGTTGGAGGGCACAATCAGCCCCAGCATTTT. Protein sequence: CASSLVGGHNQPQHF.

The rearrangement joins TRBV6-5 to TRBJ2-7; TRBD1 agrees at 9 bases. The CDR3 is 13 residues long. Per germline, CDR1 MNHEY and CDR2 SVGAGI. V dropped 7 bases and J dropped 5; count of bases not matched to a gene: 6. Here the CDR3 DNA reads TGTGCCAGCATGGGGACAGGGCTCAACGAGCAGTACTTC. Translation: CASMGTGLNEQYF.

The chain is built from TRBV19 and TRBJ2-7; 7 bases map to TRBD2. The CDR3 spans 14 residues. V was clipped by 5 bases and J by 0 bases; unmatched bases: 4. The germline V gene has CDR1 LNHDA and CDR2 SQIVND (reference sequence). The chain's CDR3 is CASSPGGVSYEQYF. CDR3 nucleotide sequence: TGTGCCAGTAGTCCTGGGGGGGTCTCCTACGAGCAGTACTTC.

This clone was seen a few times. The chain is built from TRBV29-1 and TRBJ1-1; a possible D gene is TRBD1 (5 bases). This CDR3 is 15 amino acids long. CDR1 and CDR2 from the germline V gene are SQVTM and ANQGSEA. The V and J ends lost 7 bases and 0 bases respectively, with 18 bases between them. The CDR3 here is CSAPQGSRVNTEAFF. The CDR3 DNA reads TGCAGCGCCCCCCAAGGGTCCAGGGTGAACACTGAAGCTTTCTTT.

The chain links TRBV11-2 to TRBJ2-3, with TRBD2 matching over 13 bases. The ends lost 1 base at V and 8 bases at J; junction bases unmatched: 6. The germline V gene has CDR1 SGHAT and CDR2 FQNNGV. The CDR3 runs to 16 residues. CDR3 DNA sequence: TGTGCCAGCAGCTTAGTAGGGACTAGCGGGGCGGGTACGCAGTATTTT. This codes for CASSLVGTSGAGTQYF.

The chain employs TRBV5-1 and TRBJ1-6, with D possibly being TRBD1 (6 bases). Trimming took off 3 bases at V and 4 bases at J, with 8 bases between the two ends. Germline CDR1 SGHRS, CDR2 YFSETQ. CDR3 length: 14 residues. CDR3 nucleotide sequence: TGCGCCAGCAGCTATGGACAGTATAATTCACCCCTCCACTTT. It translates to CASSYGQYNSPLHF.

The chain is built from TRBV25-1 and TRBJ2-5; 9 bases fit TRBD1. CDR1 MGHDK and CDR2 SYGVNS come from the germline V gene. V dropped 4 bases and J dropped 3; count of bases not matched to a gene: 15. The length of the CDR3 is 18 residues. The CDR3 DNA reads as TGTGCCAGCAGTGGGATCCCGGGACAGGGCTTTTTCAAAGAGACCCAGTACTTC. Translating gives CASSGIPGQGFFKETQYF.

The chain is built from TRBV19 and TRBJ2-7; a possible D gene is TRBD2 (5 bases). In germline, CDR1 is LNHDA, CDR2 SQIVND (reference sequence). The CDR3 extends over 17 amino acids. Trimming pared 0 bases from V and 0 bases from J, leaving 15 bases between. CDR3 amino acids: CASSIDLTDFNSYEQYF. CDR3 in DNA: TGTGCCAGTAGTATAGATCTCACGGACTTCAACTCCTACGAGCAGTACTTC.

This chain links TRBV19 with TRBJ2-7; 9 bases match TRBD1. The CDR3 totals 16 residues. Germline-derived CDR1 and CDR2 are LNHDA and SQIVND (reference sequence). The junction had 8 bases not matched to a gene; V was cut back by 5 bases and J by 0 bases. In DNA, the CDR3 is TGTGCCAGTAGTTCTCCGGGACAGGGCCTCTCCTACGAGCAGTACTTC. Translated: CASSSPGQGLSYEQYF.

This clone showed up just once. This sequence joins TRBV25-1 and TRBJ2-1; no reliable D call. This CDR3 has 14 residues. Per the germline V gene, CDR1 is MGHDK and CDR2 is SYGVNS. The ends were cut back, 3 bases at V and 6 bases at J, with 12 bases in the middle. As DNA, the CDR3 is TGTGCCAGCAGTGAGCTAGAATACGTCAATGAGCAGTTCTTC. Protein: CASSELEYVNEQFF.

The chain carries TRBV7-9 and TRBJ2-3; D is perhaps TRBD1 (5 bases). Trimming removed 1 base from V and 14 bases from J, with 16 bases in between. The CDR3 sequence is 13 residues long. From germline, CDR1 is SEHNR and CDR2 FQNEAQ (reference sequence). This CDR3 reads CASSLVTAVGPYF. CDR3 nucleotides: TGTGCCAGCAGCTTAGTGACAGCAGTTGGTCCGTATTTT. The full variable domain, in which reference TRBV7-9 and TRBJ2-3 provide the parts outside the CDR3, is DTGVSQNPRHKITKRGQNVTFRCDPISEHNRLYWYRQTLGQGPEFLTYFQNEAQLEKSRLLSDRFSAERPKGSFSTLEIQRTEQGDSAMYLCASSLVTAVGPYFGPGTRLTVL.

The rearrangement joins TRBV6-1 to TRBJ2-1, with a tentative D call TRBD1 (5 bases). This CDR3 contains 13 residues. V lost 10 bases and J 0 bases, leaving 10 bases between the germline ends. Looked up from germline, CDR1 is MNHNS and CDR2 is SASEGT. CDR3 sequence reads: CAIKGNSYNEQFF. Here the CDR3 DNA reads TGTGCCATTAAGGGGAACTCCTACAATGAGCAGTTCTTC.

J is TRBJ1-1 and V is TRBV6-5; a weak D match, TRBD1 (5 bases). CDR1 is MNHEY and CDR2 is SVGAGI in the germline V gene. With 6 bases removed from V and 0 bases from J, the gap between germline ends came to 14 bases. The CDR3 runs to 15 residues. Written as DNA, the CDR3 is TGTGCCAGCAGATATTTCGACAGATTGAACACTGAAGCTTTCTTT. As protein: CASRYFDRLNTEAFF.